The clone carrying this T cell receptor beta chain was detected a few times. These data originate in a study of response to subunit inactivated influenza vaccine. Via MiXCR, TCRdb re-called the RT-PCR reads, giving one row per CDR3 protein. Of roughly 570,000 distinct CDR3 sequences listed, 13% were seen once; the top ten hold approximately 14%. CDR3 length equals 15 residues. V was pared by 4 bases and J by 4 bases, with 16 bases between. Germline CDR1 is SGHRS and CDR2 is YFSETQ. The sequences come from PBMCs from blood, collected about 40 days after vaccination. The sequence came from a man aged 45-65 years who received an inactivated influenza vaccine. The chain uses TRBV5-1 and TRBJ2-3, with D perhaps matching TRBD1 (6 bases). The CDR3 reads CASSQQGGFADTQYF. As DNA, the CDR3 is TGCGCCAGCAGCCAACAAGGGGGATTCGCAGATACGCAGTATTTT.